The next 20 T cell receptor beta chains were all read from a single sample in a study of blood T cells in healthy people across ages. It was with a sample-barcoded 5' primer and a J-beta primer mix that a second PCR of roughly 6 to 12 cycles was run. TCRdb itself ran the 5' RACE reads through MiXCR, one entry per CDR3 protein. The table lists about 1.4 million distinct CDR3 sequences, approximately 60% of them singletons. The sample comprised blood. Source of these receptors: a man between 18 and 35 years old in good health.

The genes are TRBV7-9 and TRBJ2-1; D gene uncertain. The CDR3 has 14 amino acids. CDR1 SEHNR and CDR2 FQNEAQ come from the germline V gene (reference sequence). Trimming pared 3 bases from V and 3 bases from J, leaving 9 bases between. This CDR3 is CASSFETHYNEQFF. The CDR3 nucleotides read TGTGCCAGCAGCTTCGAGACACACTACAATGAGCAGTTCTTC.

The gene calls are TRBV4-1 and TRBJ2-7, with 7 bases fitting TRBD1. CDR1 is MGHRA, CDR2 YSYEKL, per germline. V shed 4 bases and J 4 bases; nucleotides not matched to a gene: 16. The CDR3 length is 17 residues. The CDR3 here is CASSPGQAQSGWYEQYF. CDR3 nucleotide sequence: TGCGCCAGCAGCCCCGGACAGGCTCAGTCAGGTTGGTACGAGCAGTACTTC.

The chain is built from TRBV7-9 and TRBJ2-7; D unresolved. From germline, CDR1 is SEHNR and CDR2 FQNEAQ (reference sequence). V was shortened by 5 bases and J by 3 bases, with 8 bases between the two germline ends. CDR3 length: 12 residues. CDR3 in amino acids: CASSPWGYEQYF. In nucleotides, the CDR3 is TGTGCCAGCAGCCCGTGGGGCTACGAGCAGTACTTC.

The chain couples TRBV6-1 to TRBJ2-1; 7 bases align to TRBD2. The CDR3 loop spans 13 amino acids. The germline V gene has CDR1 MNHNS and CDR2 SASEGT. Unmatched junction bases numbered 4, after V lost 6 bases and J lost 5 bases. In nucleotides, the CDR3 is TGTGCCAGCAGCGAGGGACTAAACAATGAGCAGTTCTTC. This sequence encodes CASSEGLNNEQFF.

The chain carries TRBV29-1 and TRBJ2-5, with D perhaps TRBD2 (6 bases). This CDR3 spans 15 amino acids. Trimming removed 4 bases at V and 2 bases at J, with 17 bases between. Looked up from germline, CDR1 is SQVTM and CDR2 is ANQGSEA. The CDR3 reads CSVGYFGGSQETQYF. The CDR3 bases are TGCAGCGTTGGATATTTCGGGGGTTCTCAAGAGACCCAGTACTTC.

This clonotype was counted only a few times. V usage is TRBV14 and J usage is TRBJ2-7, with D possibly being TRBD2 (5 bases). This CDR3 is built from 15 residues. Germline CDR1 is SGHDN and CDR2 is FVKESK. Trimming shortened V by 0 bases and J by 7 bases, and 16 bases separated the two germline ends. The CDR3 reads CASSQDAYGGGEQYF. The CDR3 bases are TGTGCCAGCAGCCAAGATGCGTACGGAGGAGGAGAGCAGTACTTC.

The CDR3 is CASSQGDGHTEAFF. CDR3 nucleotide sequence: TGTGCCAGCAGCCAAGGGGATGGACACACTGAAGCTTTCTTT. This chain joins TRBV3-1 and TRBJ1-1; D gene unclear. Per germline, CDR1 LGHDT and CDR2 YNNKEL (reference sequence). The CDR3 totals 14 residues. The V and J ends lost 1 base and 3 bases respectively, with 9 bases between them.

This sequence joins TRBV2 and TRBJ2-7; D possibly corresponds to TRBD2 (6 bases). The ends were cut back, 3 bases at V and 5 bases at J, with 11 bases in the middle. The CDR3 is 13 amino acids. Germline CDR1 is SNHLY and CDR2 is FYNNEI. The CDR3 reads CASSDGTSDEQYF. The CDR3 nucleotides read TGTGCCAGCAGTGACGGGACTTCGGACGAGCAGTACTTC. Full variable domain (rest looked up from reference TRBV2 and TRBJ2-7): EPEVTQTPSHQVTQMGQEVILRCVPISNHLYFYWYRQILGQKVEFLVSFYNNEISEKSEIFDDQFSVERPDGSNFTLKIRSTKLEDSAMYFCASSDGTSDEQYFGPGTRLTVT.

The genes are TRBV2 and TRBJ2-5; perhaps TRBD2 as D (6 bases). V dropped 6 bases and J dropped 2 bases, with 16 bases sitting between them. In germline, CDR1 is SNHLY, CDR2 FYNNEI. The CDR3 totals 15 residues. The CDR3 loop is CASREPGLAQETQYF. CDR3 nucleotides: TGTGCCAGCAGGGAACCGGGACTGGCTCAAGAGACCCAGTACTTC. The whole variable domain, filled in from reference TRBV2 and TRBJ2-5, reads EPEVTQTPSHQVTQMGQEVILRCVPISNHLYFYWYRQILGQKVEFLVSFYNNEISEKSEIFDDQFSVERPDGSNFTLKIRSTKLEDSAMYFCASREPGLAQETQYFGPGTRLLVL.

The rearrangement links TRBV5-1 to TRBJ2-3, with a tentative D call TRBD2 (5 bases). This CDR3 contains 15 residues. The ends were cut back, 2 bases at V and 3 bases at J, with 13 bases in the middle. Germline V gene sequence: CDR1 SGHRS, CDR2 YFSETQ. CDR3 sequence reads: CASSFDGGPTDTQYF. The CDR3 DNA reads TGCGCCAGCAGCTTTGATGGCGGGCCTACAGATACGCAGTATTTT. Full variable domain (missing parts from reference TRBV5-1 and TRBJ2-3): KAGVTQTPRYLIKTRGQQVTLSCSPISGHRSVSWYQQTPGQGLQFLFEYFSETQRNKGNFPGRFSGRQFSNSRSEMNVSTLELGDSALYLCASSFDGGPTDTQYFGPGTRLTVL.

The rearrangement uses TRBV27 and TRBJ2-1, with D perhaps matching TRBD2 (7 bases). Germline loops: CDR1 MNHEY, CDR2 SMNVEV (reference sequence). Between the trimmed V and J ends, which lost 2 bases and 5 bases, there was a span of 19 bases. The CDR3 loop spans 17 amino acids. The DNA for the CDR3 is TGTGCCAGCAGTTTACGGAAGGGGGGGGCCAAGGACAATGAGCAGTTCTTC. Amino acid sequence: CASSLRKGGAKDNEQFF.

In this sample, this clonotype turned up a few times. This rearrangement joins TRBV12-3 or TRBV12-4 to TRBJ2-7; no firm D call. This CDR3 comprises 14 residues. The ends were cut back, 3 bases at V and 5 bases at J, with 14 bases in the middle. The CDR3 reads CASSLDGKTHEQYF. CDR3 in DNA: TGTGCCAGCAGTTTGGACGGAAAGACCCACGAGCAGTACTTC.

The rearrangement links TRBV28 to TRBJ2-3; D might be TRBD2 (5 bases). Trimming cost V 0 bases and J 3 bases, with 16 bases left between them. This CDR3 has 17 amino acids. The germline CDR1 and CDR2 sequences are MDHEN and SYDVKM. CDR3 coding DNA: TGTGCCAGCAGTTTATGGACATTAGGCGAGGGAACAGATACGCAGTATTTT. Protein sequence: CASSLWTLGEGTDTQYF.

This clonotype is a singleton in its sample. The V call is TRBV7-2, the J call TRBJ2-1, with 11 bases lining up with TRBD2. CDR3 length equals 16 residues. Germline CDR1 reads SGHTA; CDR2 reads FQGNSA. J lost 4 bases, V lost 2 bases, and 4 bases had no gene match. The CDR3 nucleotides are TGTGCCAGCAGCTTAAAAAGGACTAGCGGGTACAATGAGCAGTTCTTC. Amino acids: CASSLKRTSGYNEQFF.

The gene calls are TRBV5-1 and TRBJ1-1, with D unresolved. The CDR3 has 13 amino acids. Germline-derived CDR1 and CDR2 are SGHRS and YFSETQ. Trimming shortened V by 2 bases and J by 5 bases, and 10 bases separated the two germline ends. CDR3 DNA: TGCGCCAGCAGCTTTCAGCGGTGGACTGAAGCTTTCTTT. Amino acid sequence: CASSFQRWTEAFF.

Only a few counts were recorded for this clonotype. V usage is TRBV7-9 and J usage is TRBJ2-1; TRBD1 matches 11 bases. Per germline, CDR1 SEHNR and CDR2 FQNEAQ (reference sequence). The V and J ends lost 4 bases and 8 bases, in that order; junction bases with no gene match: 7. This CDR3 region has 15 residues. The CDR3 DNA reads as TGTGCCAGCAGCTCCGGACAGGGGGCGCGGGATGAGCAGTTCTTC. This sequence encodes CASSSGQGARDEQFF. The full variable domain, completed using reference TRBV7-9 and TRBJ2-1, is DTGVSQNPRHKITKRGQNVTFRCDPISEHNRLYWYRQTLGQGPEFLTYFQNEAQLEKSRLLSDRFSAERPKGSFSTLEIQRTEQGDSAMYLCASSSGQGARDEQFFGPGTRLTVL.

This sequence joins TRBV11-2 and TRBJ2-2, with a weak D call TRBD2 (6 bases). Trimming cost V 2 bases and J 1 base, with 11 bases left between them. The CDR3 runs 16 residues. Per the germline V gene, CDR1 is SGHAT and CDR2 is FQNNGV. The CDR3 nucleotides read TGTGCCAGCAGCTTAAGAAGACTAGAGAACACCGGGGAGCTGTTTTTT. It specifies CASSLRRLENTGELFF.

This chain joins TRBV6-5 and TRBJ2-4, with TRBD2 identical over 9 bases. The CDR3 is 21 residues long. The V and J ends lost 0 bases and 0 bases, in that order; junction bases with no gene match: 15. CDR1 and CDR2 (germline): MNHEY, SVGAGI. The CDR3 sequence: CASSYSTPSSSGAKAKNIQYF. The CDR3 DNA sequence: TGTGCCAGCAGTTACTCAACCCCTTCCTCTAGCGGGGCAAAAGCCAAAAACATTCAGTACTTC.

Concerning this clonotype itself: A much larger clone lies a single base off, so this may be a read error. V usage is TRBV29-1 and J usage is TRBJ2-5, with TRBD1 identical over 8 bases. The DNA end is more similar to TRBJ2-7, so the J call may be wrong. Germline V gene lookup returns CDR1 SQVTM and CDR2 ANQGSEA. This CDR3 region has 11 residues. CDR3 in amino acids: CSVLTGVEQYF. The CDR3 bases are TGCAGCGTTTTGACAGGGGTCGAGCAGTACTTC.

This chain links TRBV11-2 with TRBJ1-5; D gene uncertain. Per germline, CDR1 SGHAT and CDR2 FQNNGV. V lost 6 bases, J lost 0 bases, and 12 bases lay in between. The CDR3 runs 15 residues. The CDR3 loop is CASSIGSDSNQPQHF. Here the CDR3 DNA reads TGTGCCAGCAGTATAGGCAGTGATAGCAATCAGCCCCAGCATTTT.